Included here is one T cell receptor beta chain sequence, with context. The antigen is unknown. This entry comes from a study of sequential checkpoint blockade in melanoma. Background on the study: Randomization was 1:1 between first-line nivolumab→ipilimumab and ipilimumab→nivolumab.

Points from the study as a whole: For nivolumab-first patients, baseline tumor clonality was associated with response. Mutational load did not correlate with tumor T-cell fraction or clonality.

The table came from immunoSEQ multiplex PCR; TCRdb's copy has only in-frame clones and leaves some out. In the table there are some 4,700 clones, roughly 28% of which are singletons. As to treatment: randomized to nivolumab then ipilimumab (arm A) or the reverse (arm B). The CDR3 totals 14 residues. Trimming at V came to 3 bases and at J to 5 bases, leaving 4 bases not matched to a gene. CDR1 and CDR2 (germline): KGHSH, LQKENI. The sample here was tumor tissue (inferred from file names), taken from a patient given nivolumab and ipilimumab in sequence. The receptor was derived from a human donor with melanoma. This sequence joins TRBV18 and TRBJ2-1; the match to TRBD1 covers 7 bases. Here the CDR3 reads CASSPGDSHNEQFF. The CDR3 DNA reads TGTGCCAGCTCACCGGGGGACAGCCACAATGAGCAGTTCTTC.